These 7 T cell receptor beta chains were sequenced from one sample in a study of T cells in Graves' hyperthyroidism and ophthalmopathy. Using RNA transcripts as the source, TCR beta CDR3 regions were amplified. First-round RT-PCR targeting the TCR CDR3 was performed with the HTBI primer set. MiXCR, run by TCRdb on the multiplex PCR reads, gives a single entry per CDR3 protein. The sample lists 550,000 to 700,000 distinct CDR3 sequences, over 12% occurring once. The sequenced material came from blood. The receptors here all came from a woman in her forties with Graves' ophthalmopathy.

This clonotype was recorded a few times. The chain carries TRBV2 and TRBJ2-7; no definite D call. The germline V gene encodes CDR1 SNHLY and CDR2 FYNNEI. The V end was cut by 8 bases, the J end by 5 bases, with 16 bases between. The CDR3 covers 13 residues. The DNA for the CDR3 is TGTGCCAGCCGTTCTAGTCGTGTAGACGAGCAGTACTTC. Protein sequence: CASRSSRVDEQYF.

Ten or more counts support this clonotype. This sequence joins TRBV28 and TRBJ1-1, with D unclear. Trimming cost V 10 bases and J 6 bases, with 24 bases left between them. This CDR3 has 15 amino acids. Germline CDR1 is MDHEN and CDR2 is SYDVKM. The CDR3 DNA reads TGTGCCACCAGACCCGGGGTTCGAGAGGGCCCTGAAGCTTTCTTT. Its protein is CATRPGVREGPEAFF.

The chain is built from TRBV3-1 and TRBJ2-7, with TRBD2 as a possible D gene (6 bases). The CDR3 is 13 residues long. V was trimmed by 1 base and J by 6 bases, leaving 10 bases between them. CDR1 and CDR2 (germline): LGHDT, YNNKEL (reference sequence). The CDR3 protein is CASSQVEEGEQYF. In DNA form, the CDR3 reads TGTGCCAGCAGCCAAGTGGAGGAGGGCGAGCAGTACTTC.

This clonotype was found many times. The DNA of the CDR3 is TGTGCCAGCACCCCCCGGGCAGTCCAAGAGACCCAGTACTTC. Translating it yields CASTPRAVQETQYF. The chain employs TRBV7-9 and TRBJ2-5; the D is unclear. Trimming took off 7 bases at V and 1 base at J, with 13 bases between the two ends. This CDR3 is 14 amino acids long. Germline CDR1 SEHNR, CDR2 FQNEAQ (reference sequence).

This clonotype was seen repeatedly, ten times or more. The CDR3 DNA follows: TGCAGTGCTAGAGATAGAGGGCTGAATACGCAGTATTTT. This encodes CSARDRGLNTQYF. The chain carries TRBV20-1 and TRBJ2-3, with D perhaps matching TRBD2 (5 bases). The CDR3 sequence is 13 residues long. Germline V lookup: CDR1 DFQATT, CDR2 SNEGSKA (reference sequence). Between the trimmed V and J ends, which lost 0 bases and 7 bases, there was a span of 11 bases.

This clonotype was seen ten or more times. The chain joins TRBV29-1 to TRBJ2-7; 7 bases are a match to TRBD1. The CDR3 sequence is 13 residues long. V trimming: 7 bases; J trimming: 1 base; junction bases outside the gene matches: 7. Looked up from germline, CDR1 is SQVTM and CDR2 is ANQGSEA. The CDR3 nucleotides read TGCAGCGCCCTGACAGGGAGATCCTACGAGCAGTACTTC. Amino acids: CSALTGRSYEQYF.

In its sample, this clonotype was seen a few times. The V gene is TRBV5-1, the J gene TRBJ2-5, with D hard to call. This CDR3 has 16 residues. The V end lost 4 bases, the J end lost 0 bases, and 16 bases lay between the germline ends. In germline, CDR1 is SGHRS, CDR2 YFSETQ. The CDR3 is CASSMVGLSYQETQYF. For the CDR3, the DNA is TGCGCCAGCAGCATGGTCGGGCTATCGTACCAAGAGACCCAGTACTTC.